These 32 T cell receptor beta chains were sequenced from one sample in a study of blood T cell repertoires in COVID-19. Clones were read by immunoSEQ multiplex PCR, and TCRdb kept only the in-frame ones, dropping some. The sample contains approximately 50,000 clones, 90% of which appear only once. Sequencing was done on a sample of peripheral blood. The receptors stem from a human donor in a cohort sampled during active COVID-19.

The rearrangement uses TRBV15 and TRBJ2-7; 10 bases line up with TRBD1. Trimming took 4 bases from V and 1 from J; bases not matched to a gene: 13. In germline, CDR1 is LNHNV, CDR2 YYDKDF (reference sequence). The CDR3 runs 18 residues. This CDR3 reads CATSKGDRTGGRSYEQYF. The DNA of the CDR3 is TGTGCCACCAGCAAAGGCGACCGGACAGGGGGGAGGTCCTACGAGCAGTACTTC.

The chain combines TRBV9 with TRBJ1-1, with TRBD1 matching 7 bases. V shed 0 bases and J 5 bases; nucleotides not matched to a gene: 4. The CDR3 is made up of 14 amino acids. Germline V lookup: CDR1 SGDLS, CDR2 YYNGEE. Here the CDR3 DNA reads TGTGCCAGCAGCGTAGGGGACAGAACGACTGAAGCTTTCTTT. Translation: CASSVGDRTTEAFF.

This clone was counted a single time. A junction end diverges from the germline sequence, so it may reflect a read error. The CDR3 loop is CASSLSGSSTDTQYF. CDR3 coding DNA: TGTGCTAGCAGCCTTAGCGGGAGTAGCACAGATACGCAGTATTTT. This chain joins TRBV7-7 and TRBJ2-3; 9 nucleotides line up with TRBD2. CDR1 is SSHAT, CDR2 FNYEAQ, per germline (reference sequence). The CDR3 extends over 15 amino acids.

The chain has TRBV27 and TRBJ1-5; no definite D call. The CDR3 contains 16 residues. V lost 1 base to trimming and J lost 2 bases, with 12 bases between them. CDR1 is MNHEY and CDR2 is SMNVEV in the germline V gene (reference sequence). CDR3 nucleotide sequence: TGTGCCAGCAGTTTATTCCTGGGCGCCGGCAATCAGCCCCAGCATTTT. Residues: CASSLFLGAGNQPQHF.

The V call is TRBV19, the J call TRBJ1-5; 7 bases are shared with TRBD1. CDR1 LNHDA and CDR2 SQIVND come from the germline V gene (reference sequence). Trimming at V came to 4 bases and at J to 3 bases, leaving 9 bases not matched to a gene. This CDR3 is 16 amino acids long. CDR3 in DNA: TGTGCCAGTAGTAGGACAGGTTGGGGATCCAATCAGCCCCAGCATTTT. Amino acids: CASSRTGWGSNQPQHF.

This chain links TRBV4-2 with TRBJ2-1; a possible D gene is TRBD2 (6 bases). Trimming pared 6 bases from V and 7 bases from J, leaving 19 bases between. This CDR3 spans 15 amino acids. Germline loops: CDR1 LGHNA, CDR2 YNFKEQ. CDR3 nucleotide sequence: TGTGCCAGCAGTGCTGGTCGGGGTCTAGCGAATGAGCAGTTCTTC. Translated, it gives CASSAGRGLANEQFF.

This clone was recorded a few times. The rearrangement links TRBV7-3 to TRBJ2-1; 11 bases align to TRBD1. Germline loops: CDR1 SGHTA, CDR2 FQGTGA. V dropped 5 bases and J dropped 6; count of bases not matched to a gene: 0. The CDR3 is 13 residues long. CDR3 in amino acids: CASSGTGGNEQFF. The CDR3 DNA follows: TGTGCCAGCAGCGGGACAGGGGGCAATGAGCAGTTCTTC.

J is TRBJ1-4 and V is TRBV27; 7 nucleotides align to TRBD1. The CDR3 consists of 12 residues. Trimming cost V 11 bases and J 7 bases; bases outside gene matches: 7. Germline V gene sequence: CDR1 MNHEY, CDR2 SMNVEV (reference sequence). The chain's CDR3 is CAAGTVSEKLFF. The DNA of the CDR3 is TGTGCCGCTGGGACAGTAAGTGAAAAACTGTTTTTT.

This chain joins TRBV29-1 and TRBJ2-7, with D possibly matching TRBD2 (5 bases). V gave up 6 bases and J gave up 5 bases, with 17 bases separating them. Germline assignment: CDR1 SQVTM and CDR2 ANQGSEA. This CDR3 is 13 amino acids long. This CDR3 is CSVSKRTENEQYF. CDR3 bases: TGCAGCGTATCAAAGCGGACGGAGAACGAGCAGTACTTC.

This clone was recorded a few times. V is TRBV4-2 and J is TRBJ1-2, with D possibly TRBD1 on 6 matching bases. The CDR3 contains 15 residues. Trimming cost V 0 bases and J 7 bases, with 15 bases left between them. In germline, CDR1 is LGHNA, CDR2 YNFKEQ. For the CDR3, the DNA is TGTGCCAGCAGCCAAGAGGGCAGTTACAGGGTTGGCTACACCTTC. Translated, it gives CASSQEGSYRVGYTF.

In DNA, the CDR3 is TGTGCCATCAGGCCGGGAGGCCCCTATGGCTACACCTTC. Protein sequence: CAIRPGGPYGYTF. This chain joins TRBV10-3 and TRBJ1-2; D is unclear. Germline assignment: CDR1 ENHRY and CDR2 SYGVKD. This CDR3 has 13 amino acids. Trimming cost V 6 bases and J 4 bases, with 12 bases left between them.

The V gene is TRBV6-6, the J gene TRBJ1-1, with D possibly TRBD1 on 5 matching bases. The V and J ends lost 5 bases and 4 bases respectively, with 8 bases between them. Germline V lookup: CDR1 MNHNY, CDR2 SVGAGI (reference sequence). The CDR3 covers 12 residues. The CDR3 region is CASSKQVTEAFF. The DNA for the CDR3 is TGTGCCAGCAGTAAACAGGTCACTGAAGCTTTCTTT.

CDR3 sequence reads: CASRGDRALNEQFF. The CDR3 DNA follows: TGCGCCAGCCGGGGGGACAGGGCCCTCAATGAGCAGTTCTTC. The rearrangement joins TRBV5-1 to TRBJ2-1; TRBD1 aligns across 9 bases. Germline V CDR1 and CDR2: SGHRS, YFSETQ. Trimming cost V 7 bases and J 6 bases; bases outside gene matches: 8. CDR3 size: 14 residues.

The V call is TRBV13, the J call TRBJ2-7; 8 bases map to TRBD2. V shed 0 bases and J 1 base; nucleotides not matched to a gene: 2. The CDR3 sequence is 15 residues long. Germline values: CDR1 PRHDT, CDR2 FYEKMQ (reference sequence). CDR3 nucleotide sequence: TGTGCCAGCAGCTTAGGGGGGACTAGTTCCTACGAGCAGTACTTC. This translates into CASSLGGTSSYEQYF.

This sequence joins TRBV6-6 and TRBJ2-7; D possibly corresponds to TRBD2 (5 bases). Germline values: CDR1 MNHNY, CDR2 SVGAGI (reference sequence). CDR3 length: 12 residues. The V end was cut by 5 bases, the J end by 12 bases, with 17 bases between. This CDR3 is CASSTDFRGRYV. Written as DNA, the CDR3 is TGTGCCAGCAGTACTGACTTTCGAGGGCGGTACGTC.

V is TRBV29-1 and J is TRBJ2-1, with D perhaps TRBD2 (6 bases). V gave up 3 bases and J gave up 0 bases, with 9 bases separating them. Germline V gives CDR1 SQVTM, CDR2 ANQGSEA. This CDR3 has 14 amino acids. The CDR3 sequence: CSVDRGSSYNEQFF. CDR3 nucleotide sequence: TGCAGCGTTGATCGGGGGAGCTCCTACAATGAGCAGTTCTTC.

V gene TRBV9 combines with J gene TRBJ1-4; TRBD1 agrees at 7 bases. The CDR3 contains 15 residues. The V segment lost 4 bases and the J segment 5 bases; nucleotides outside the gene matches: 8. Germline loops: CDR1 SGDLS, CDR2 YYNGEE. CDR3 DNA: TGTGCCAGCAGCTACCGGGACAGTAGAAATGAAAAACTGTTTTTT. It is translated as CASSYRDSRNEKLFF.

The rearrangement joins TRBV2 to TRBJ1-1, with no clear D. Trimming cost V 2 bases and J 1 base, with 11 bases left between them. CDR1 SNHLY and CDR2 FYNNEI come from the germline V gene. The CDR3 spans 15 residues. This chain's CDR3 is CASSERPGRNTEAFF. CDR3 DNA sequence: TGTGCCAGCAGTGAAAGGCCAGGAAGGAACACTGAAGCTTTCTTT.

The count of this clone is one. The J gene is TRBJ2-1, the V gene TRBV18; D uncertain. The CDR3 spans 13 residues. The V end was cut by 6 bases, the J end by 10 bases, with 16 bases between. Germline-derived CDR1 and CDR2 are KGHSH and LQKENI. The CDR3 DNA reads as TGTGCCAGCTCCCGTGACTGGTCCGGCGAGCAGTTCTTC. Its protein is CASSRDWSGEQFF.

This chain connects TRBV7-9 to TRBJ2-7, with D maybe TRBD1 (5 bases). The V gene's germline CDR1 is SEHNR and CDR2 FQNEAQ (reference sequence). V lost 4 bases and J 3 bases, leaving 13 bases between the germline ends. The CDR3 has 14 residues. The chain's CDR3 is CASSSQDKIYEQYF. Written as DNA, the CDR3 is TGTGCCAGCAGCTCCCAGGACAAAATCTACGAGCAGTACTTC.

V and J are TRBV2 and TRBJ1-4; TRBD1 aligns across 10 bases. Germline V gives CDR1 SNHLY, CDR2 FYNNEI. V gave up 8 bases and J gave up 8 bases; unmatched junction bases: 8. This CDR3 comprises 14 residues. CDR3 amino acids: CASQYDRGREKLFF. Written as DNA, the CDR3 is TGTGCCAGCCAATATGACAGGGGGCGCGAAAAACTGTTTTTT.

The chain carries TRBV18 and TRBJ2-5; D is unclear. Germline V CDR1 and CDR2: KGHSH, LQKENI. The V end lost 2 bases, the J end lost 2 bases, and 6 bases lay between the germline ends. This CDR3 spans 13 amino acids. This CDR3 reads CASSPESQETQYF. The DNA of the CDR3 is TGTGCCAGCTCACCAGAGAGTCAAGAGACCCAGTACTTC.

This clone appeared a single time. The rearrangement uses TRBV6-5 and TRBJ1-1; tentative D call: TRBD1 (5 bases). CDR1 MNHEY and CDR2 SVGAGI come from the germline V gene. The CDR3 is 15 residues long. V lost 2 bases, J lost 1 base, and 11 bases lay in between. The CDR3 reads CASSYATGGNTEAFF. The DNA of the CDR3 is TGTGCCAGCAGTTACGCCACCGGGGGGAACACTGAAGCTTTCTTT.

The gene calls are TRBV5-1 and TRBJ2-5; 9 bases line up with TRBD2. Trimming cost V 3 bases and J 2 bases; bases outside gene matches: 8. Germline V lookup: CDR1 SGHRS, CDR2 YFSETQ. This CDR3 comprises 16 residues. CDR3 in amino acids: CASSSGTSISQETQYF. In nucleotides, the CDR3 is TGCGCCAGCAGCTCCGGGACTAGCATTTCACAAGAGACCCAGTACTTC.

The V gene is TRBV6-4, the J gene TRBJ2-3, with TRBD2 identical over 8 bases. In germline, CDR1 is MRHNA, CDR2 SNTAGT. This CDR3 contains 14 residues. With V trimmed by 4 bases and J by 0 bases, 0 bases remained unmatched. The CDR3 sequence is CASSASGSTDTQYF. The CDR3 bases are TGTGCCAGCAGTGCTAGCGGGAGCACAGATACGCAGTATTTT.

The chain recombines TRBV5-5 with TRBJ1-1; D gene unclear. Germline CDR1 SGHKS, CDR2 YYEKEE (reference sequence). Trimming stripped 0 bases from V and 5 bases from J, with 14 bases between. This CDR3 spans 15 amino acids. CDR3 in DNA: TGTGCCAGCAGCTTGGTCACGGGTTCGGGTACTGAAGCTTTCTTT. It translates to CASSLVTGSGTEAFF.

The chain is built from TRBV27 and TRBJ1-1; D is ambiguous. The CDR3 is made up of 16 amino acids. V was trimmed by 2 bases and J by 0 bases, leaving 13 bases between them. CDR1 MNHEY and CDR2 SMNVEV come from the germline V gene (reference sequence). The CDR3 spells CASSLGLRTLNTEAFF. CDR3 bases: TGTGCCAGCAGTTTAGGGCTTCGGACTCTGAACACTGAAGCTTTCTTT.

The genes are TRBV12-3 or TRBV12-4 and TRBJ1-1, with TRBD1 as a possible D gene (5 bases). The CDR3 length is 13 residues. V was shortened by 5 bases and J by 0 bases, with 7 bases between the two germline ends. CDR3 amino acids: CASSTTVNTEAFF. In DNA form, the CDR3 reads TGTGCCAGCAGTACGACAGTGAACACTGAAGCTTTCTTT.

In DNA, the CDR3 is TGTGCCAGCAGTCCCGAGACTAGCAATGAGCAGTTCTTC. Protein product: CASSPETSNEQFF. The chain recombines TRBV6-5 with TRBJ2-1; TRBD2 is a possible D gene (6 bases). Trimming left V 5 bases short and J 6 bases short, with 11 bases between. CDR1 is MNHEY and CDR2 is SVGAGI in the germline V gene. The CDR3 contains 13 residues.

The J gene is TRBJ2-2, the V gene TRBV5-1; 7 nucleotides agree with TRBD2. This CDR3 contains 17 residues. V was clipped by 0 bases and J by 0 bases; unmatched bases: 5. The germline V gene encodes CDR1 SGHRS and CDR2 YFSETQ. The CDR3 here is CASSLGSGSANTGELFF. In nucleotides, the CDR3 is TGCGCCAGCAGCTTGGGTAGCGGGTCCGCGAACACCGGGGAGCTGTTTTTT. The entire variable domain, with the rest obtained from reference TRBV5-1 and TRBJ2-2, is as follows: KAGVTQTPRYLIKTRGQQVTLSCSPISGHRSVSWYQQTPGQGLQFLFEYFSETQRNKGNFPGRFSGRQFSNSRSEMNVSTLELGDSALYLCASSLGSGSANTGELFFGEGSRLTVL.

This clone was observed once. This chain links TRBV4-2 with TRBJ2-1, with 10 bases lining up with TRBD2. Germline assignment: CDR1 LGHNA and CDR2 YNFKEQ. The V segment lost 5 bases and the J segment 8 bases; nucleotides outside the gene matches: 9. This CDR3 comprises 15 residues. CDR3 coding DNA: TGTGCCAGCAGCGGGGGGGCTAGCGGGAGCGATGAGCAGTTCTTC. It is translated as CASSGGASGSDEQFF.

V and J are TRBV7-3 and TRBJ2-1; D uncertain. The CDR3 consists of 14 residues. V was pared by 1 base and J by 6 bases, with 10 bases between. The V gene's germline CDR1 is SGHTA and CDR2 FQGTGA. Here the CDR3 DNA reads TGTGCCAGCAGCTTAAGTGGCGGCAGCAATGAGCAGTTCTTC. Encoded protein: CASSLSGGSNEQFF. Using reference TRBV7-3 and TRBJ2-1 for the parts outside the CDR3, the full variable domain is GAGVSQTPSNKVTEKGKYVELRCDPISGHTALYWYRQSLGQGPEFLIYFQGTGAADDSGLPNDRFFAVRPEGSVSTLKIQRTERGDSAVYLCASSLSGGSNEQFFGPGTRLTVL.